The T cell receptor (beta chain) described here comes from a study of type 1 and type 2 diabetes patients. Looking at the study overall: Sequencing for the whole study yielded 15 million to 20 million paired-end reads.

Regarding this clonotype: Antigen: not known.

Notes on the study in general: Age and gender were not matched between study groups, possibly biasing interpretation.

The PCR template was genomic DNA. The TCR beta CDR3 region was amplified using 30 forward and 13 reverse primers. TCRdb reanalysed the multiplex PCR reads using MiXCR and keeps one entry per CDR3 protein. The table records about 250,000 distinct CDR3 sequences, roughly 44% of them present only once. Trimming took 1 base from V and 5 from J, leaving 9 bases between them. Germline-derived CDR1 and CDR2 are MNHEY and SMNVEV (reference sequence). The CDR3 length is 14 residues. About 9.9 milliliters of peripheral blood were drawn from each donor. The V gene is TRBV27, the J gene TRBJ2-1; D is possibly TRBD1 or TRBD2 (6 bases each). The sample taken for sequencing was peripheral blood mononuclear cells (PBMCs). This clonotype was sampled from a man younger than 35 with type 2 diabetes. The CDR3 bases are TGTGCCAGCAGTTTATTTAGGGGGGACAATGAGCAGTTCTTC. As protein: CASSLFRGDNEQFF.